This TCR beta chain stems from a study of PD-L1 blockade in urothelial cancer. At the level of the study: Prior chemotherapy in patients spanned 0 to 3 regimens. Blood samples had a median of 141,255 T cells.

Using immunoSEQ multiplex PCR, the repertoire was profiled, and TCRdb retains in-frame clones only, with some absent. The sample holds around 21,000 clones; about four fifths are singletons and the top ten take over 1.5%. Time point reported: peripheral blood 6 weeks after treatment start. Each patient presented with locally advanced or metastatic urothelial carcinoma. Peripheral blood mononuclear cells were collected from every patient before and during treatment, yielding between 1 and 8 samples per patient. Sequencing was performed on PBMCs, taken around atezolizumab (anti-PD-L1) treatment. The source of this sequence is a man aged 45 to 65 with urothelial cancer.

The CDR3 reads CASSVYSTTDTQYF. The CDR3 bases are TGTGCCAGCAGCGTATACTCGACTACAGATACGCAGTATTTT. V and J are TRBV9 and TRBJ2-3; no clear D. Trimming stripped 1 base from V and 3 bases from J, with 9 bases between. The germline V gene has CDR1 SGDLS and CDR2 YYNGEE. This CDR3 is 14 amino acids long.